The text below deals with one T cell receptor (beta chain). The sample comes from a study of molecular identifiers for immune sequencing clone quantification. The CDR3 runs 12 residues. Per the germline V gene, CDR1 is MNHEY and CDR2 is SMNVEV (reference sequence). Between the trimmed V and J ends, which lost 5 bases and 11 bases, there was a span of 12 bases. TCRdb independently ran MiXCR on the PCR reads; one entry per CDR3 protein. The sample lists 53,000 or so distinct CDR3 sequences; about a third were seen once. The TCR comes from a human donor in good health. Some libraries in this study had Jurkat cell RNA spiked in. The sample comprised naive CD8+ T cells from blood, with Jurkat cell RNA spiked in. As for subset: FACS-sorted CD8+CD4-CCR7+CD45RA+ naive T cells. The V gene is TRBV27, the J gene TRBJ1-4; tentative D call: TRBD1 (5 bases). In DNA form, the CDR3 reads TGTGCCAGCAGTCCCGGGGGGGGGAAACTGTTTTTT. It is translated as CASSPGGGKLFF.